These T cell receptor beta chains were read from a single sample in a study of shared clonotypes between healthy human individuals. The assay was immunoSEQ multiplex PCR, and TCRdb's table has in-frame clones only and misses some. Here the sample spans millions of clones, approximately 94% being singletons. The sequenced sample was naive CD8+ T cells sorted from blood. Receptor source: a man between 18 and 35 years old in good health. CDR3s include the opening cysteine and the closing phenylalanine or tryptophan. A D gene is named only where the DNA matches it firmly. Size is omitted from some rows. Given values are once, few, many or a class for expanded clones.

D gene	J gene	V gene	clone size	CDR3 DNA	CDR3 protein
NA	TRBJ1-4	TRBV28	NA	TGTGCCAGCAGTCCCCCGACATCAACTAATGAAAAACTGTTTTTT	CASSPPTSTNEKLFF
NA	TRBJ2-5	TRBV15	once	TGTGCCACCAGCAGAGACTTCGAGACCCAGTACTTC	CATSRDFETQYF
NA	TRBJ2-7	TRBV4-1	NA	TGCGCCAGCAGCCTTAACGAGGGACCCTACGAGCAGTACTTC	CASSLNEGPYEQYF
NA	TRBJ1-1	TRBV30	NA	TGTGCCGGGACGGGGGAAGGCACTGAAGCTTTCTTT	CAGTGEGTEAFF
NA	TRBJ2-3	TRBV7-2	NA	TGTGCCAGCAGCTTATATGGTGGCAGCCTCCCCCCAGATACGCAGTATTTT	CASSLYGGSLPPDTQYF
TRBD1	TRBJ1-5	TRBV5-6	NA	TGTGCCAGCAGCTTCGGTAGCATCGACAGGGGGCGAGATCAGCCCCAGCATTTT	CASSFGSIDRGRDQPQHF
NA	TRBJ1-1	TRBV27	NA	TGTGCCAGCAGTCGAATCATACGGAGGGCCTTGGGGACTGAAGCTTTCTTT	CASSRIIRRALGTEAFF
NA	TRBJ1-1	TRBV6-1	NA	TGTGCCAGCTCGATTACCGGGACGGTGAACACTGAAGCTTTCTTT	CASSITGTVNTEAFF
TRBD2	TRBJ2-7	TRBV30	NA	TGTGCCTGGAGTGTTCGTCTAGCGGGTTTCTCCTACGAGCAGTACTTC	CAWSVRLAGFSYEQYF
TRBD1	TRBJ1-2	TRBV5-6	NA	TGTGCCAGCAGCCCTGGGGTAGCAGGGGGGATGTATGGCTACACCTTC	CASSPGVAGGMYGYTF
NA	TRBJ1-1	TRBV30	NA	TGTGCCTGGGGACGGTTGAACACTGAAGCCTTCTTC	CAWGRLNTEAFF
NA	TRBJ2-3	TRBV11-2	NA	TGTGCCAGCAGCCCATCAAACTCGATTCCTAGCACAGATACGCAGTATTTT	CASSPSNSIPSTDTQYF
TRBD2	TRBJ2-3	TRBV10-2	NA	TGCGCCAGCAGAAGCGGGGGAGATACGCAGTATTTT	CASRSGGDTQYF
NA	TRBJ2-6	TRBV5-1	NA	TGCGCCAGCAGGGGAACAGGTTCCTCTGGGGCCAACGTCCTGACTTTC	CASRGTGSSGANVLTF
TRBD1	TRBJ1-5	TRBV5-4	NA	TGTGCCAGCAGCTTTCAGACAGGGGCTGGGGGCAATCAGCCCCAGCATTTT	CASSFQTGAGGNQPQHF
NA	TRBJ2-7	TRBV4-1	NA	TGCGCCAGCAGCCAAGACAGTCTGGCAGGGGGACTTTCCTACGAGCAGTACTTC	CASSQDSLAGGLSYEQYF
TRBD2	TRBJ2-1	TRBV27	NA	TGTGCCAGCAGCACTAGCGGGAGCCCCGTCTTTGGAGACAATGAGCAGTTCTTC	CASSTSGSPVFGDNEQFF
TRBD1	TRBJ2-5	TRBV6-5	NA	TGTGCCAGCAGTACGGACAGGGGGAAGACCCAGTACTTC	CASSTDRGKTQYF
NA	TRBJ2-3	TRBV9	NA	TGTGCCAGCAGCGTAGTCCTGGGGCAGGATACGCAGTATTTT	CASSVVLGQDTQYF
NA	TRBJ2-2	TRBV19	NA	TGTGCCAGTAGTACCGAGGGAGACGCGAACACCGGGGAGCTGTTTTTT	CASSTEGDANTGELFF
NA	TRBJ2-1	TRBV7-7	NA	TGTGCTAGCAGCCCGGACACAGGGAGTTACAATGAGCAGTTCTTC	CASSPDTGSYNEQFF
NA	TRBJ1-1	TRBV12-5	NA	TGTGCTAGTCTTGGGGTAGGGGACACTGAAGCTTTCTTT	CASLGVGDTEAFF
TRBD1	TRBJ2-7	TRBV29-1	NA	TGCAGCGTTGGCCGGGACAGGGGTAGGTACGAGCAGTACTTC	CSVGRDRGRYEQYF
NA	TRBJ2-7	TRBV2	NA	TGTGCCAGCAACGAGGGGGAGGGACAGATGAGCTCCTACGAGCAGTACTTC	CASNEGEGQMSSYEQYF
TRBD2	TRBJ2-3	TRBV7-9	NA	TGTGCCAGCAGCTTAGGGACTAGCGCCTACACAGATACGCAGTATTTT	CASSLGTSAYTDTQYF
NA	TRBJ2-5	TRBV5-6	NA	TGTGCCAGCAGCTTGCTTCTGCAAGAGACCCAGTACTTC	CASSLLLQETQYF
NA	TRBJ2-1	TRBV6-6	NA	TGTGCCAGCAGTTACACTGGGGCGTACAATGAGCAGTTCTTC	CASSYTGAYNEQFF
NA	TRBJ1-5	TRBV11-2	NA	TGTGCCAGCAGCTTGGGTGAGAATCAGCCCCAGCATTTT	CASSLGENQPQHF
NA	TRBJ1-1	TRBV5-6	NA	TGTGCCAGCAGCTTGGCCTGGAACACTGAAGCTTTCTTT	CASSLAWNTEAFF
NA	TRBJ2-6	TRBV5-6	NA	TGTGCCAGCAGCCCTACCCCGGGACTGAACCTCTCTGGGGCCAACGTCCTGACTTTC	CASSPTPGLNLSGANVLTF
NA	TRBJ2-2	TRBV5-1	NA	TGCGCCAGCAGCTGGCAGACAGCCGGGGAGCTGTTTTTT	CASSWQTAGELFF
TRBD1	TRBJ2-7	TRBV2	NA	TGTGCCAGCAGCGATGACAGGGTGGAAACCTACGAGCAGTACTTC	CASSDDRVETYEQYF
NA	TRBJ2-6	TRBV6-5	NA	TGTGCCAGCAGTTTGGAGTCTGGGGCCAACGTCCTGACTTTC	CASSLESGANVLTF
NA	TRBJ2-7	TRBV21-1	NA	TGTGCCAGCAACGGAAGCAGGCAGCGGGGGGGCTCCTACGAGCAGTACTTC	CASNGSRQRGGSYEQYF
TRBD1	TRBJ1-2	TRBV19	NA	TGTGCCAGTAGTCACCTCACAGGGGACTATGGCTACACCTTC	CASSHLTGDYGYTF
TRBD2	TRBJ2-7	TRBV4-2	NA	TGTGCCAGCAGCCAAGTGGAATTTAGCGGGGGGTCTACCTACGAGCAGTACTTC	CASSQVEFSGGSTYEQYF
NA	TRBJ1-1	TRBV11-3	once	TGTGCCAGCAGCTTAGACAGCTACACTGAAGCTTTCTTT	CASSLDSYTEAFF
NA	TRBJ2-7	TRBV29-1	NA	TGCAGCGTTGTTTACAGGGAAACCTACGAGCAGTACTTC	CSVVYRETYEQYF
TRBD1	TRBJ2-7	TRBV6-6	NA	TGTGCCAGCAGTTTTAACAGGGGTTACGAGCAGTACTTC	CASSFNRGYEQYF